The clone carrying this TCR beta chain has ten or more counts. The data originate from a study of low-dose radiotherapy and immunotherapy resistance in tumors. Time point indicated: before trial treatment. Every donor was treated with nivolumab, ipilimumab, aspirin, low-dose cyclophosphamide and also low-dose radiotherapy. TRAV and TRBV primers primed cDNA for both TCRalpha and TCRbeta. TCRs were put through about 20 PCR cycles of amplification with Phusion. A constant-region primer and the V-primer adapter served as the primer pair. In vitro transcription amplified isolated mRNA. MiXCR, applied by TCRdb to the reads, yields one record per CDR3 protein. The sample includes around 99,000 distinct CDR3 sequences, under 9.5% of them seen just once. This CDR3 is 14 amino acids long. V was pared by 4 bases and J by 7 bases, with 4 bases of the junction left unmatched. Germline V gene lookup returns CDR1 LNHDA and CDR2 SQIVND (reference sequence).

This chain links TRBV19 with TRBJ1-6; 7 bases map to TRBD1. The TCR comes from a male donor with prostate cancer. Sequencing used PBMCs, obtained before treatment. The CDR3 here is CASSTGTVNSPLHF. The CDR3 DNA sequence: TGTGCCAGTAGTACCGGGACAGTAAATTCACCCCTCCACTTT. The variable domain in full, with the rest retrieved from reference TRBV19 and TRBJ1-6, is DGGITQSPKYLFRKEGQNVTLSCEQNLNHDAMYWYRQDPGQGLRLIYYSQIVNDFQKGDIAEGYSVSREKKESFPLTVTSAQKNPTAFYLCASSTGTVNSPLHFGNGTRLTVT.